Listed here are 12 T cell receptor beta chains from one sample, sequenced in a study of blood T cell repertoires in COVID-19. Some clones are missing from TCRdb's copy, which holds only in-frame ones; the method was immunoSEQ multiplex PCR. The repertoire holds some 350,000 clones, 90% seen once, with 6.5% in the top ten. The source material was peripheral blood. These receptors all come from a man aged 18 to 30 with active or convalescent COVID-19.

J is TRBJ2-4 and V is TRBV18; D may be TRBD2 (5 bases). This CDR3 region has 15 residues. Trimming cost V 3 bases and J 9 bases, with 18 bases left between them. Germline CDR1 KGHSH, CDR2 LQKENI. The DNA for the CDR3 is TGTGCCAGCTCACCTGCGGGTGCCAGATTAGGCATTCAGTACTTC. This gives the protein CASSPAGARLGIQYF. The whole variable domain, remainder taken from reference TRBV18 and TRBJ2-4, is NAGVMQNPRHLVRRRGQEARLRCSPMKGHSHVYWYRQLPEEGLKFMVYLQKENIIDESGMPKERFSAEFPKEGPSILRIQQVVRGDSAAYFCASSPAGARLGIQYFGAGTRLSVL.

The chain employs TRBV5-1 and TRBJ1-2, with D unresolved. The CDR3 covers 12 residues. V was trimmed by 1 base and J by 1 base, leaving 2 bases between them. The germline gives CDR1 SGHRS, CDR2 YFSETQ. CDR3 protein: CASSLYNYGYTF. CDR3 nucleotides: TGCGCCAGCAGCTTGTATAACTATGGCTACACCTTC. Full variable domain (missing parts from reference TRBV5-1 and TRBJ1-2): KAGVTQTPRYLIKTRGQQVTLSCSPISGHRSVSWYQQTPGQGLQFLFEYFSETQRNKGNFPGRFSGRQFSNSRSEMNVSTLELGDSALYLCASSLYNYGYTFGSGTRLTVV.

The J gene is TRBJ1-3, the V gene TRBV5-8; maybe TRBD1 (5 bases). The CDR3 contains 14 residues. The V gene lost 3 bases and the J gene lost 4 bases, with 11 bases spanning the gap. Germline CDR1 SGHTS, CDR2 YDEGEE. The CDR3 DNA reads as TGTGCCAGCAGCTGGCGGGGGTCAGGAAACACCATATATTTT. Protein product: CASSWRGSGNTIYF.

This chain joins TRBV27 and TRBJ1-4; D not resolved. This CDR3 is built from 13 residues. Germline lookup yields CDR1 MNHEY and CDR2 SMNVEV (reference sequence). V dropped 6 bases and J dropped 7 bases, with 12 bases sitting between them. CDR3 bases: TGTGCCAGCAGCCCGGAGGGCATTGAAAAACTGTTTTTT. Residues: CASSPEGIEKLFF.

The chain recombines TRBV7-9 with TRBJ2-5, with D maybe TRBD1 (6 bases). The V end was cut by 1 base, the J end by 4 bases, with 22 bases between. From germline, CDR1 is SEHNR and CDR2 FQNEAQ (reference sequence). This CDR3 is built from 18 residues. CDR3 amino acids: CASSLEGVLGGRGETQYF. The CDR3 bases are TGTGCCAGCAGCTTAGAGGGGGTTTTAGGTGGGAGAGGAGAGACCCAGTACTTC.

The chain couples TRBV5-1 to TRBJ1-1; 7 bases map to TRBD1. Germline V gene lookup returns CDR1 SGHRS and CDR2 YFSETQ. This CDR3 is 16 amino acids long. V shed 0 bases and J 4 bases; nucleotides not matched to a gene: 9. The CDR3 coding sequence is TGCGCCAGCAGCTTGGACTACCTAGGGGGCGGCACTGAAGCTTTCTTT. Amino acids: CASSLDYLGGGTEAFF.

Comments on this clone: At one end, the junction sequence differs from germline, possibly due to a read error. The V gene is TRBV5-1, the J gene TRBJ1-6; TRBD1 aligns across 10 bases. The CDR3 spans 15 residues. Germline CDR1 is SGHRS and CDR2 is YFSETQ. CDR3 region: CARSWTGGDNSPLHF. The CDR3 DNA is TGCGCCAGAAGCTGGACAGGGGGTGATAATTCACCCCTCCACTTT.

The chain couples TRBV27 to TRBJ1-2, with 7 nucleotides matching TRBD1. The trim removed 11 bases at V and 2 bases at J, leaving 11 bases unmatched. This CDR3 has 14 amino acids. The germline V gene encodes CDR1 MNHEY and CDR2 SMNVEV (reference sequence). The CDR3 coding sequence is TGTGCCGCAGGTTGGGGCAGGGGGAACTATGGCTACACCTTC. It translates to CAAGWGRGNYGYTF.

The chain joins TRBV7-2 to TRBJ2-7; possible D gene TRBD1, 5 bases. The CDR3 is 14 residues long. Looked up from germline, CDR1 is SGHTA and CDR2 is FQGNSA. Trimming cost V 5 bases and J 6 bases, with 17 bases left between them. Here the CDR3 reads CASSLVDTTGEQYF. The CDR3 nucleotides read TGTGCCAGCAGCCTCGTGGACACTACGGGCGAGCAGTACTTC.

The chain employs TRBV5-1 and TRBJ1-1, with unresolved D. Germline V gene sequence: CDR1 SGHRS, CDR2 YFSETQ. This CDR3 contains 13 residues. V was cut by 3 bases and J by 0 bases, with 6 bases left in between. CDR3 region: CASSSPVNTEAFF. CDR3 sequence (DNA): TGCGCCAGCAGCTCACCAGTGAACACTGAAGCTTTCTTT.

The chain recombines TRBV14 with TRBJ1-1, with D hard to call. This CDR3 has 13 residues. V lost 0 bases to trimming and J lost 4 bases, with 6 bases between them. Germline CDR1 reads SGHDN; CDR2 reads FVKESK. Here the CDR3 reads CASSQDPRTEAFF. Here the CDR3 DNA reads TGTGCCAGCAGCCAAGATCCCCGCACTGAAGCTTTCTTT.

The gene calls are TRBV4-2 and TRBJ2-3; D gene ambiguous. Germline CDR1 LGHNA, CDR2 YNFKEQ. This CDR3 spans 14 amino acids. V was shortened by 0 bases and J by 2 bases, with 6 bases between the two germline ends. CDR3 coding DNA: TGTGCCAGCAGCCAAGATCCAAACACAGATACGCAGTATTTT. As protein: CASSQDPNTDTQYF.